This TCR beta chain was observed in a study of T cell responses to AZD1222 COVID-19 vaccine. Across the study: It was second doses at about 4 or about 12 weeks that were pooled. The study's findings and limits: Donors were largely white British and mainly female; clonal diversity was possibly underestimated. Baseline antibody screening turned up just six seropositive AZD1222 recipients. Without day 14 samples, only post-peak T cell repertoires were studied.

The CDR3 runs to 16 residues. CDR1 is LNHDA, CDR2 SQIVND, per germline (reference sequence). J was trimmed by 3 bases and V by 3 bases; bases with no gene match: 7. Of note for this clone: Its antigen is still unknown.

The repertoire was sequenced with immunoSEQ multiplex PCR; TCRdb's copy has only in-frame clones and lacks some. The profile covers about 100,000 clones, with 85% to 90% appearing a single time and roughly 15% taken by the ten largest. The specimen comprised peripheral blood, sampled on day 0 of AZD1222 vaccination. The rearrangement joins TRBV19 to TRBJ2-7, with 11 bases aligning to TRBD1. This clonotype was sampled from an adult in good health. This CDR3 is CASSMTAGTGGYEQYF. The CDR3 DNA sequence: TGTGCCAGTAGTATGACCGCCGGGACAGGGGGCTACGAGCAGTACTTC.